A selection of T cell receptor beta chains follows, all from one sample in a study of CD8 T cells in Susac syndrome. Each CDR3 protein gets one entry after TCRdb re-called the immunoSEQ multiplex PCR reads with MiXCR. The repertoire holds 95,000 to 150,000 distinct CDR3 sequences, with 96% as singletons. The sample consisted of CD4+ T cells from PBMCs. The receptors were gathered from a human donor with Susac syndrome. The CDR3 runs from the conserved cysteine through the conserved F or W. Each record gives: clone size, V gene, J gene, D gene, CDR3 DNA, CDR3 protein. The D gene is left open where the match is weak. The size field is filled for only some rows; it gives once, few, many or a size class.

-	TRBV5-1	TRBJ2-7	-	TGCGCCAGCAGCTTGGATGGCAGCAACTCCTACGAGCAGTACTTC	CASSLDGSNSYEQYF
-	TRBV20-1	TRBJ1-1	-	TGCAGTGCCCTTCACACCACTAACACTGAAGCTTTCTTT	CSALHTTNTEAFF
-	TRBV6-2/TRBV6-3	TRBJ1-2	TRBD1	TGTGCCAGCAGACGCCGGGACAGGAGTCTCTATGGCTACACCTTC	CASRRRDRSLYGYTF
-	TRBV6-6	TRBJ2-7	-	TGTGCCAGCAGTGTGGAGGGAACCTACGAGCAGTACTTC	CASSVEGTYEQYF
-	TRBV14	TRBJ2-1	-	TGTGCCAGCAGCCAAGATCGAAGTACAGGGAGGCGTTTCTTC	CASSQDRSTGRRFF
-	TRBV19	TRBJ2-7	-	TGTGCCAGTAGCCTCCGGGACGGAGGCTACGAGCAGTACTTC	CASSLRDGGYEQYF
-	TRBV7-9	TRBJ2-4	-	TGTGCCAGCAGCTTAGACGGGACAAGGAGGGGGCAACAGTACTTC	CASSLDGTRRGQQYF
-	TRBV30	TRBJ2-1	TRBD1	TGTGCCTGGAGTGTCGACAGGGCCTCCTACAATGAGCAGTTCTTC	CAWSVDRASYNEQFF
-	TRBV20-1	TRBJ1-1	-	TGCAGTGCACTAAGAACAGATGTGGACACTGAAGCTTTCTTT	CSALRTDVDTEAFF
-	TRBV5-1	TRBJ2-7	-	TGCGCCAGCAGCTTCTCAGCGGGGCAGGGGAGGTACGAGCAGTACTTC	CASSFSAGQGRYEQYF
-	TRBV29-1	TRBJ2-7	-	TGCAGCGTTGATTTAGGAGGCAGAAGCTCCTACGAGCAGTACTTC	CSVDLGGRSSYEQYF
-	TRBV20-1	TRBJ2-3	TRBD2	TGCAGTGCTAGAGGGACTAGCGGGAGCACAGATACGCAGTATTTT	CSARGTSGSTDTQYF
-	TRBV4-1	TRBJ1-1	-	TGCGCCAGCAGCCAAGAGACGAGAGAAACTGAAGCTTTCTTT	CASSQETRETEAFF
once	TRBV20-1	TRBJ2-7	TRBD1	TGCAGTGCTAAAGGGACAGGGGGTTCCTACGAGCAGTACTTC	CSAKGTGGSYEQYF
-	TRBV20-1	TRBJ2-5	TRBD1	TGCAGTGTCAGGGGGAGTTTGGAGACCCAGTACTTC	CSVRGSLETQYF